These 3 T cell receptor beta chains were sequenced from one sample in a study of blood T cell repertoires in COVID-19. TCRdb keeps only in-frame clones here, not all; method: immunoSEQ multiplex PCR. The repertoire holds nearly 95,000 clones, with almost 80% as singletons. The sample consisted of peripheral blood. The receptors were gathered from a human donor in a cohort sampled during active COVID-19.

CDR3 protein: CASSRLEGQMYNEQFF. CDR3 coding DNA: TGCGCCAGCAGTCGGTTGGAGGGACAGATGTACAATGAGCAGTTCTTC. The J gene is TRBJ2-1, the V gene TRBV23-1, with D possibly matching TRBD1 (7 bases). TRBV23-1 is an open reading frame whose function is uncertain. The V gene lost 4 bases and the J gene lost 4 bases, with 17 bases spanning the gap. The CDR3 is made up of 16 amino acids.

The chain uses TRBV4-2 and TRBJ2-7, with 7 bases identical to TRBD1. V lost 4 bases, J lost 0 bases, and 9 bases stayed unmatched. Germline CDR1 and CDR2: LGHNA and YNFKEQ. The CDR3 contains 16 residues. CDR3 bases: TGTGCCAGCAGCCGCATTCCGGGACAGAGCTCCTACGAGCAGTACTTC. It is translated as CASSRIPGQSSYEQYF.

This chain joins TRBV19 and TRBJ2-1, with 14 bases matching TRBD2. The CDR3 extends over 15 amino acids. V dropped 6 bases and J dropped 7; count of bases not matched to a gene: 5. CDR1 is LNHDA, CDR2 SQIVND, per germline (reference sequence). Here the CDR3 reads CASSSTSGRGNEQFF. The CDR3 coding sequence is TGTGCCAGTAGCTCGACTAGCGGGAGGGGAAATGAGCAGTTCTTC.